Included here is one T cell receptor (beta chain) sequence, with context. CDR3 length: 12 residues. V was shortened by 4 bases and J by 8 bases, with 9 bases between the two germline ends. Profiling relied on immunoSEQ multiplex PCR, and the TCRdb table lists in-frame clones only, not all of them. The sample holds roughly 53,000 clones, 80% to 90% seen once. These data come from a study of blood T cell repertoires in COVID-19. Turning to the study itself: From the United States, Italy and Spain came samples of acute and convalescent COVID-19. Nucleic acid was either cDNA or gDNA, and it came from T cells, B-cell-depleted T cells, or PBMCs.

Sequenced material: peripheral blood. J is TRBJ2-1 and V is TRBV12-3 or TRBV12-4; possible D gene TRBD2, 6 bases. The TCR was taken from a human donor in a cohort sampled during active COVID-19. The CDR3 loop is CASSWGLHEQFF. The CDR3 nucleotides are TGTGCCAGCAGTTGGGGACTTCATGAGCAGTTCTTC.